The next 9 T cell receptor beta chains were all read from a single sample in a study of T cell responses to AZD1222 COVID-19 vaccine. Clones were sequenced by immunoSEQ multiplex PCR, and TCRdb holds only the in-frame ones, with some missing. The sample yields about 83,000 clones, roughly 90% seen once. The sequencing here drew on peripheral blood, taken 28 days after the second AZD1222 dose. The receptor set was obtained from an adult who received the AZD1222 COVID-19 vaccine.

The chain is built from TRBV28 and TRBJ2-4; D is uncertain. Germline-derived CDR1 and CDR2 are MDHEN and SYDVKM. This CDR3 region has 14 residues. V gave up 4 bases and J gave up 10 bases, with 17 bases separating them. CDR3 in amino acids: CASSSPPVTSIQYF. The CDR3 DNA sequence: TGTGCCAGCAGTTCCCCCCCAGTCACTTCAATTCAGTACTTC.

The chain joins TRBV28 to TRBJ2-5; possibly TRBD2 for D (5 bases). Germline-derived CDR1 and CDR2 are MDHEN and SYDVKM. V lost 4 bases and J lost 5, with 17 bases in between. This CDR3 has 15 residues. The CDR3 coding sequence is TGTGCCAGCAGTTACGGACTTACCCGGGCGGAGACCCAGTACTTC. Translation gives CASSYGLTRAETQYF.

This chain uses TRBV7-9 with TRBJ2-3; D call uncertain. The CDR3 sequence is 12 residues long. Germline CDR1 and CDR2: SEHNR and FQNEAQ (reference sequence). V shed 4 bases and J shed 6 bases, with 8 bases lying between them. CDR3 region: CASSSLQDTQYF. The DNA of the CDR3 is TGTGCCAGCAGCTCCCTTCAGGATACGCAGTATTTT.

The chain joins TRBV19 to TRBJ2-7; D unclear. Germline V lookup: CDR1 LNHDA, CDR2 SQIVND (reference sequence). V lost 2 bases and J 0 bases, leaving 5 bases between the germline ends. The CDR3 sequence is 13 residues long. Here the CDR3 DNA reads TGTGCCAGTAGTATAACGGGCTCCTACGAGCAGTACTTC. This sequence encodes CASSITGSYEQYF.

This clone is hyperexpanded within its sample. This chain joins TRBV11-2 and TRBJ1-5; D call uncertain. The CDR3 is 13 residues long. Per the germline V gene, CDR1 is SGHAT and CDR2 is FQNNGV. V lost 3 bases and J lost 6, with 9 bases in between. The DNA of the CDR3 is TGTGCCAGCAGCTTCGGGTCGGGTCAGCCCCAGCATTTT. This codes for CASSFGSGQPQHF.

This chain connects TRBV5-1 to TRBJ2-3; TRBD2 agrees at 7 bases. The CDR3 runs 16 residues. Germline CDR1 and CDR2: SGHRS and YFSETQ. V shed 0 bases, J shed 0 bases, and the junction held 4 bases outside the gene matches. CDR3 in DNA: TGCGCCAGCAGCTTGGGCGGGACTATTAGCACAGATACGCAGTATTTT. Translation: CASSLGGTISTDTQYF.

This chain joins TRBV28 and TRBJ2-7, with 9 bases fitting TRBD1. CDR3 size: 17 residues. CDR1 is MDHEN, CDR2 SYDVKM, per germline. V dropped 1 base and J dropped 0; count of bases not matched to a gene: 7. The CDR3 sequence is CASSLSFGQGSSYEQYF. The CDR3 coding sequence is TGTGCCAGCAGTTTATCCTTTGGACAGGGGAGCTCCTACGAGCAGTACTTC.

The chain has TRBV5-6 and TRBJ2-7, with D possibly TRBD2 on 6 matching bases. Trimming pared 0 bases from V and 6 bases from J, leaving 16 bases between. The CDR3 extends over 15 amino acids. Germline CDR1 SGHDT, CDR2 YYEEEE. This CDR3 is CASSLGRARGGEQYF. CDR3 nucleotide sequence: TGTGCCAGCAGCTTGGGCCGGGCGCGGGGCGGCGAGCAGTACTTC.

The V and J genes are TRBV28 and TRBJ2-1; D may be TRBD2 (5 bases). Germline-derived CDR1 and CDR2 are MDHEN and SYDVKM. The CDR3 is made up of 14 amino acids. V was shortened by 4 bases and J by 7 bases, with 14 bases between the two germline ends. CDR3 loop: CASSYGSEVNEQFF. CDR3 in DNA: TGTGCCAGCAGTTATGGGTCGGAGGTGAATGAGCAGTTCTTC.